The 22 T cell receptor beta chains reported below all come from one sample, sequenced in a study of CD4 T cells in relation to SARS-CoV-2 and coronaviruses. Method: immunoSEQ multiplex PCR; TCRdb's copy keeps in-frame clones and lacks some. The sample consists of roughly 18,000 clones, over 60% of them appearing once. Their antigen targets remain unknown. Unexposed donor CD4+ T cells date from about 2011-2019, before the COVID-19 pandemic. Isolation of CD4+ T cells took place after about 9 days in culture. Material for sequencing was CD4+ T cells from PBMCs, cultured in vitro. Source of these receptors: a human donor in good health.

This clone showed up just once. The chain has TRBV9 and TRBJ1-5; no firm D call. Trimming pared 3 bases from V and 6 bases from J, leaving 10 bases between. The length of the CDR3 is 13 residues. Germline-derived CDR1 and CDR2 are SGDLS and YYNGEE. The CDR3 nucleotides are TGTGCCAGCAGCGCCCCCCCAGGTCAGCCCCAGCATTTT. Its translation: CASSAPPGQPQHF.

This chain links TRBV3-1 (or the pseudogene TRBV3-2) with TRBJ2-5; D ambiguous. This CDR3 contains 13 residues. CDR1 and CDR2 from the germline V gene are LGHDT and YNNKEL (reference sequence). V lost 4 bases and J 1 base, leaving 7 bases between the germline ends. The CDR3 reads CASSPLIQETQYF. The DNA of the CDR3 is TGTGCCAGCAGCCCCCTAATCCAAGAGACCCAGTACTTC.

The chain employs TRBV2 and TRBJ2-5, with 7 bases lining up with TRBD1. The J segment lost 0 bases and the V segment lost 5 bases, leaving 3 bases of the junction unmatched. The CDR3 length is 14 residues. Germline-derived CDR1 and CDR2 are SNHLY and FYNNEI. As DNA, the CDR3 is TGTGCCAGCAGTACCGGGACAGACCAAGAGACCCAGTACTTC. Residues: CASSTGTDQETQYF.

This CDR3 is CASSLEQGLAGEPGYEQYF. In DNA, the CDR3 is TGCGCCAGCAGCCTAGAGCAGGGACTAGCGGGAGAGCCGGGGTACGAGCAGTACTTC. The chain joins TRBV4-1 to TRBJ2-7, with 14 bases identical to TRBD2. Trimming removed 4 bases from V and 4 bases from J; junction bases left unmatched: 15. The CDR3 runs 19 residues. CDR1 and CDR2 from the germline V gene are MGHRA and YSYEKL.

This chain uses TRBV19 with TRBJ1-2, with 11 bases aligning to TRBD1. V shed 5 bases and J 8 bases; nucleotides not matched to a gene: 10. The CDR3 consists of 15 residues. Looked up from germline, CDR1 is LNHDA and CDR2 is SQIVND (reference sequence). The CDR3 DNA follows: TGTGCCAGTAGTCTTCGGACAGGGGGCTTGAGCGGCTACACCTTC. Translating gives CASSLRTGGLSGYTF. The complete variable domain, with remaining parts taken from reference TRBV19 and TRBJ1-2, reads DGGITQSPKYLFRKEGQNVTLSCEQNLNHDAMYWYRQDPGQGLRLIYYSQIVNDFQKGDIAEGYSVSREKKESFPLTVTSAQKNPTAFYLCASSLRTGGLSGYTFGSGTRLTVV.

This sequence joins TRBV4-3 and TRBJ1-1, with 8 nucleotides matching TRBD1. CDR3 length equals 15 residues. Looked up from germline, CDR1 is LGHNA and CDR2 is YSLEER. The J segment lost 5 bases and the V segment lost 1 base, leaving 6 bases of the junction unmatched. The CDR3 nucleotides are TGCGCCAGCAGCCAAGGGACAGGGCCACGGACTGAAGCTTTCTTT. This translates into CASSQGTGPRTEAFF.

This clone was counted between two and nine times. The rearrangement joins TRBV7-3 to TRBJ2-2; the D gene is possibly TRBD1 (5 bases). V lost 5 bases and J lost 1, with 8 bases in between. This CDR3 has 14 residues. The germline V gene has CDR1 SGHTA and CDR2 FQGTGA. This chain's CDR3 is CASSKGLNTGELFF. CDR3 sequence (DNA): TGTGCCAGCAGCAAGGGGCTGAACACCGGGGAGCTGTTTTTT.

This rearrangement joins TRBV5-1 to TRBJ2-1; no clear D. V was trimmed by 0 bases and J by 0 bases, leaving 13 bases between them. Germline CDR1 is SGHRS and CDR2 is YFSETQ. There are 17 residues in the CDR3. In DNA, the CDR3 is TGCGCCAGCAGCTTGGTTTTCCCCCCGAGCTCCTACAATGAGCAGTTCTTC. Amino acids: CASSLVFPPSSYNEQFF.

V and J are TRBV12-3 or TRBV12-4 and TRBJ1-1; no clear D. V lost 8 bases to trimming and J lost 1 base, with 11 bases between them. The CDR3 sequence is 13 residues long. The CDR3 DNA sequence: TGTGCCAGCCTTTGGTCTAGGAACACTGAAGCTTTCTTT. It codes for CASLWSRNTEAFF.

CDR3: CASSSTGQGATNEKLFF. The CDR3 bases are TGCGCCAGCAGCTCCACGGGACAGGGGGCGACTAATGAAAAACTGTTTTTT. J is TRBJ1-4 and V is TRBV5-1, with 12 bases lining up with TRBD1. Germline V gives CDR1 SGHRS, CDR2 YFSETQ. The V and J ends lost 3 bases and 2 bases, in that order; junction bases with no gene match: 5. CDR3 length: 17 amino acids. Filled out from reference TRBV5-1 and TRBJ1-4, the complete variable domain reads KAGVTQTPRYLIKTRGQQVTLSCSPISGHRSVSWYQQTPGQGLQFLFEYFSETQRNKGNFPGRFSGRQFSNSRSEMNVSTLELGDSALYLCASSSTGQGATNEKLFFGSGTQLSVL.

This chain links TRBV19 with TRBJ1-5; D might be TRBD1 (5 bases). The germline V and J ends were trimmed by 4 bases and 8 bases, with 15 bases remaining between them. CDR3 length: 14 residues. Germline CDR1 reads LNHDA; CDR2 reads SQIVND (reference sequence). The DNA of the CDR3 is TGTGCCAGTAGTACGGGACCTACGGGTGAGCCCCAGCATTTT. Encoded protein: CASSTGPTGEPQHF.

The CDR3 DNA follows: TGTGCCAGCAGCCAATCTAGCGGGGGGTGGCACTACGAGCAGTACTTC. Residues: CASSQSSGGWHYEQYF. The J gene is TRBJ2-7, the V gene TRBV4-2, with 11 bases lining up with TRBD2. V shed 2 bases, J shed 3 bases, and the junction held 6 bases outside the gene matches. The V gene's germline CDR1 is LGHNA and CDR2 YNFKEQ. CDR3 length equals 16 residues.

This clone showed up just once. V usage is TRBV6-5 and J usage is TRBJ1-1; no definite D call. Trimming left V 5 bases short and J 0 bases short, with 13 bases between. There are 15 residues in the CDR3. Germline V CDR1 and CDR2: MNHEY, SVGAGI. CDR3 amino acids: CASSRAVFMNTEAFF. The CDR3 coding sequence is TGTGCCAGCAGTCGAGCCGTCTTCATGAACACTGAAGCTTTCTTT.

This chain joins TRBV5-1 and TRBJ2-7; D is undetermined. The germline V and J ends were trimmed by 4 bases and 5 bases, with 19 bases remaining between them. Germline V CDR1 and CDR2: SGHRS, YFSETQ. The CDR3 runs to 15 residues. CDR3: CASSESVSSVDEQYF. CDR3 nucleotides: TGCGCCAGCAGCGAGAGTGTTAGCTCTGTCGACGAGCAGTACTTC.

This chain connects TRBV27 to TRBJ1-5, with 9 bases aligning to TRBD1. The germline CDR1 and CDR2 sequences are MNHEY and SMNVEV (reference sequence). This CDR3 is 14 amino acids long. V shed 4 bases, J shed 5 bases, and the junction held 3 bases outside the gene matches. The CDR3 DNA sequence: TGTGCCAGCAGTTCCGGGACAGGGTATCAGCCCCAGCATTTT. Protein sequence: CASSSGTGYQPQHF.

V and J are TRBV18 and TRBJ2-5; D might be TRBD1 (5 bases). The V gene lost 5 bases and the J gene lost 1 base, with 14 bases spanning the gap. Germline V gene sequence: CDR1 KGHSH, CDR2 LQKENI. The CDR3 consists of 15 residues. The CDR3 nucleotides are TGTGCCAGCTCAGTAGAGCAGGGAAGCCAAGAGACCCAGTACTTC. Translating it yields CASSVEQGSQETQYF.

The V call is TRBV5-1, the J call TRBJ2-5, with 14 bases lining up with TRBD2. Germline V gives CDR1 SGHRS, CDR2 YFSETQ. The CDR3 contains 16 residues. V was pared by 4 bases and J by 1 base, with 3 bases of the junction left unmatched. The CDR3 DNA follows: TGCGCCAGCAGCAAAGGGACTAGCGGGGGCCAAGAGACCCAGTACTTC. Translated: CASSKGTSGGQETQYF.

This chain links TRBV11-3 with TRBJ2-5; 7 nucleotides line up with TRBD1. Germline V gene data show CDR1 as SGHNT and CDR2 as YENEEA. With 5 bases clipped from V and 4 bases from J, the junction kept 7 bases outside the gene matches. The CDR3 is made up of 14 amino acids. The CDR3 DNA reads as TGTGCCAGCAGCCGTGGCAGGGGGTCAGAGACCCAGTACTTC. Translation: CASSRGRGSETQYF.

V usage is TRBV4-1 and J usage is TRBJ2-4, with TRBD1 matching 8 bases. The germline gives CDR1 MGHRA, CDR2 YSYEKL. The CDR3 is 15 residues long. V shed 0 bases, J shed 7 bases, and the junction held 5 bases outside the gene matches. The CDR3 DNA sequence: TGCGCCAGCAGCCAAGATGCAGGGGGCAGGAACATTCAGTACTTC. It specifies CASSQDAGGRNIQYF.

V usage is TRBV7-9 and J usage is TRBJ2-7, with TRBD2 matching 8 bases. Unmatched junction bases numbered 10, after V lost 5 bases and J lost 4 bases. Per germline, CDR1 SEHNR and CDR2 FQNEAQ (reference sequence). This CDR3 is built from 15 residues. In DNA, the CDR3 is TGTGCCAGCAGCGCCACGGGGGGGGCAGGTTACGAGCAGTACTTC. Its protein product is CASSATGGAGYEQYF.

The chain couples TRBV7-2 to TRBJ2-6; TRBD2 matches at 7 bases. This CDR3 region has 15 residues. V dropped 10 bases and J dropped 0; count of bases not matched to a gene: 6. CDR1 and CDR2 from the germline V gene are SGHTA and FQGNSA. In DNA, the CDR3 is TGTGCCACCGCGGGGGATCCCTCTGGGGCCAACGTCCTGACTTTC. It codes for CATAGDPSGANVLTF.

V and J are TRBV19 and TRBJ2-4; 7 bases fit TRBD1. After removal of 4 bases from V and 9 bases from J, the junction contained 6 bases not matched to a gene. From germline, CDR1 is LNHDA and CDR2 SQIVND (reference sequence). The CDR3 is 13 amino acids. As DNA, the CDR3 is TGTGCCAGTAGTAAAGGGACAGATACCATTCAGTACTTC. It encodes CASSKGTDTIQYF.